This T cell receptor (beta chain) is drawn from a study of blood T cell repertoires in COVID-19 (TCRdb year 2020). Concerning the study at large: The collaborator samples originated in the United States, Italy and Spain and spanned the acute and convalescent phases of COVID-19. Samples came from the ongoing ImmuneRACE study (first 160 participants) plus 1,254 subjects from 6 global collaborators. HLA class I and class II types, where available, came from metadata supplied by the sample provider rather than from assay-based typing. The repertoires were made available in a free public database intended to serve as a resource for research on the immune response to SARS-CoV-2. Sample metadata almost always included a de-identified subject ID, COVID-19 status, age in years and sex. Deeply sampled blood TCRbeta repertoires from subjects exposed to, actively infected with, or recovered from COVID-19 were included in the dataset. The prospective study material was composed of cDNA or gDNA derived from T cells, B-cell-depleted T cells, or PBMCs.

Paper-wide results and their limitations: How much clinical and demographic metadata was included differed by source and by participant, and the metadata was provided uncurated.

The collaborating institutions used their own protocols to collect whole blood in K2EDTA tubes. For TCRbeta analysis, collaborators shipped samples in one of three forms: frozen whole blood, isolated PBMCs, or DNA extracted from either of those sample types. TCRbeta CDR3 regions were amplified from genomic DNA by means of the immunoSEQ Assay, a bias-controlled multiplex PCR. The published analysis was carried out like this. Nucleated cell counts per sample were estimated from amplification of reference gene primers within the assay. To quantify the absolute abundance of each unique TCRbeta CDR3 rearrangement, sequence reads were collapsed and filtered. For each sample, productive Simpson clonality was calculated as the square root of Simpson's diversity index across productive rearrangements. This immuneACCESS table, as held by TCRdb, lists in-frame sequences with V and J called but not all clones. Of the missing ones, under half trace to an unresolved V gene in checked studies; the others have no known cause. That table is the source of V, J and clone size, and D and trimming were worked out from the DNA. The sample has around 140,000 clones on record, more than 75% of them singletons. The ten largest clones capture about 2.5% of the sample.

On this clone itself: Its target antigen remains unknown. Qualities for individual bases were not recorded, and no much larger clone is one base off.

The TCR originated in a man aged 50 to 60 with active COVID-19. Sequencing was done on a sample of peripheral blood.

The DNA is TGTGCCAGCAGCGCACAAGAACAGAGTAACTATGGCTACACCTTC. It encodes CASSAQEQSNYGYTF. The chain is made from TRBV9 and TRBJ1-2; confidence is insufficient to name the D gene. The germline V gene yields SGDLS for CDR1 and YYNGEE for CDR2. Measured from the cysteine to the phenylalanine, the CDR3 is 15 residues long. Only the CDR3 part of the read is kept: 45 bases, read in frame from the first base. V loses 3 bases, J loses 1 base, and the germline ends lie 13 bases apart.